This T cell receptor beta chain is drawn from a study of human T cells and chemical hapten exposure (dated by TCRdb to the early 2020s). About the investigation overall: For sensitization, 2% DPC in acetone was applied to a roughly 2 cm by roughly 2 cm area of upper inner arm skin. The patient cohort, mostly female, included alopecia areata with under or over 50% scalp involvement, alopecia totalis and alopecia universalis. Libraries were combined into a pool for sequencing, and differences in TCR yield between samples came mainly from small differences in library volumes within the pool. Patch tests used Finn chambers with 0.01% DPC on the upper back, scored after 6 days by International Contact Dermatitis Research Group standards. Roughly 30 alopecia patients provided blood for TCR sequencing at one to four time points (pre-sensitization, 2, 6 and 24 weeks). Patient blood was sampled pre-sensitization (week 0) and at 2, 6 and about 24 weeks after DPC sensitization. Throughout the approximately 24-week study period, patients were also given weekly therapeutic DPC doses on the scalp. This study followed changes in the peripheral blood TCR repertoire in vivo during primary and secondary sensitization of alopecia patients to the hapten diphenylcyclopropenone (DPC). Points the paper makes about the study in general: Alopecia, a presumed autoimmune disease, was present in all patients, so the immune response of the patients might differ from that of healthy individuals. A positive correlation was found between the number of PT1 expanded TCRs and patch test score, with significance reached at thresholds 8, 16 and 32 but not 4. After repeated subsampling, changes were observed in the strength of the expansion versus patch-test correlation and in the threshold at which the correlation became significant. DPC sensitization did not change how many TCRs were above 1 in 1000 frequency, and no evidence was found of alterations in global repertoire structure. Expanded TCRs formed significantly more large CDR3 similarity clusters than pre-sensitization or healthy control sets, consistent with antigen-driven responses.

Libraries were prepared through RACE. The data were produced on a NextSeq 500. During library preparation, unique molecular identifiers were attached to individual cDNA molecules so that TCRs could be counted quantitatively and reproducibly. Both TCR alpha and TCR beta chains were sequenced from each blood RNA sample. In the paper's pipeline: A median of about 87,000 TCRs per sample was observed, with a range of roughly 23,224 to 750,000. The Decombinator software suite was used to annotate the V, J and CDR3 of the TCR reads. Every sample was subsampled to the same number of TCRs (28,000) for the PS versus PT1 abundance plots. Expanded TCRs were defined as absent before sensitization and observed at least eight times at the 2-week time point. In-frame beta chains were kept once TCRdb had trimmed the public reads at Q25 with fastp and called clones with MiXCR. Every distinct CDR3 protein forms one entry, paired with its most common genes and DNA. The V and J calls shown here were made by TCRdb, not taken from the authors' results. This sample is represented by 100,000 or so distinct CDR3 sequences; around 35% of them were singletons. Roughly 2.7% of the sample is held by the ten biggest clonotypes.

The sample holds many counts of this clonotype. No antigen is known for it. Per-base quality was not reported, and no clone a single base away is much larger than it. The V and J ends are trimmed by 2 bases and 0 bases, leaving 0 bases between them. Based on the germline V gene, the CDR1 and CDR2 sequences are SGHTA and FQGNSA. CDR3 length: 12 amino acids, cysteine to phenylalanine. The entry retains the CDR3 DNA only, 36 bases that are in frame from base 1. Reading the label with the study, this specimen's time point is: patch test 3, about 24 weeks after DPC sensitization. The meaning of the sample's treatment or condition label: therapeutic diphenylcyclopropenone sensitization with weekly scalp DPC. At every patch-test visit, the blood draw took place before the patch test was put on. Patients were eligible if aged 18 to 70, diagnosed with alopecia and judged suitable for DPC therapy, and pregnant patients were excluded. Total RNA was extracted from unfractionated whole blood that had been collected in Tempus Blood RNA tubes.

The rearranged chain carries TRBV7-2 and TRBJ2-3, with no confidently assigned D gene. This specimen was whole blood, taken in connection with sensitization to the hapten diphenylcyclopropenone (DPC). The TCR originated in a man aged 40-49 years with alopecia areata. Some clones in this sample may be carry-over from other donors' samples. In nucleotide form, the sequence is TGTGCCAGCAGCTTAAGCACAGATACGCAGTATTTT. Translated, this is CASSLSTDTQYF.